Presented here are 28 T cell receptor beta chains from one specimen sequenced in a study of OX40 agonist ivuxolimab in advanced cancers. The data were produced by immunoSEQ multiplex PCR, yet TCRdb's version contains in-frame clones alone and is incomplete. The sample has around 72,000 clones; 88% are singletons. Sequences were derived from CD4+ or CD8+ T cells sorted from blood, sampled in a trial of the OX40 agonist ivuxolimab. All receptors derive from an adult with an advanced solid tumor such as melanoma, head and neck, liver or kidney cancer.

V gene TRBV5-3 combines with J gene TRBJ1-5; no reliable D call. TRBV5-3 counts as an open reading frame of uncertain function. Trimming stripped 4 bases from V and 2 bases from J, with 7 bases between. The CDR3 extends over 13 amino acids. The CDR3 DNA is TGTGCCAGAAGCCGCACTGGCAATCAGCCCCAGCATTTT. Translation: CARSRTGNQPQHF.

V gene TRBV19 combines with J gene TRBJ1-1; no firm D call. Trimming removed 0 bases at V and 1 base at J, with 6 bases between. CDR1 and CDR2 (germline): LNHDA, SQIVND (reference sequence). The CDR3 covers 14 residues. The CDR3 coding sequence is TGTGCCAGTAGTATAGATTTCGGGAACACTGAAGCTTTCTTT. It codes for CASSIDFGNTEAFF.

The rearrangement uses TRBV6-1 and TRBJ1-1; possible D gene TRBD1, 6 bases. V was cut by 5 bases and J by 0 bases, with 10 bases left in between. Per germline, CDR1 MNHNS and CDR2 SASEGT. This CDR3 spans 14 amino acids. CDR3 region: CASSRDIMNTEAFF. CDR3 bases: TGTGCCAGCAGTAGGGACATCATGAACACTGAAGCTTTCTTT.

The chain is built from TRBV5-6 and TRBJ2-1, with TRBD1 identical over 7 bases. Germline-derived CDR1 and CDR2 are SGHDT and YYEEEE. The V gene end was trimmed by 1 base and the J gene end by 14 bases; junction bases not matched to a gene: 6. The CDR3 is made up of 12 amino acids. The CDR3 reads CASSLNRQGEFF. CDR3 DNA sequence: TGTGCCAGCAGCTTGAATCGGCAGGGGGAGTTCTTC. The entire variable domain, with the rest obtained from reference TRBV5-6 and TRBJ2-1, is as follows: DAGVTQSPTHLIKTRGQQVTLRCSPKSGHDTVSWYQQALGQGPQFIFQYYEEEERQRGNFPDRFSGHQFPNYSSELNVNALLLGDSALYLCASSLNRQGEFFGPGTRLTVL.

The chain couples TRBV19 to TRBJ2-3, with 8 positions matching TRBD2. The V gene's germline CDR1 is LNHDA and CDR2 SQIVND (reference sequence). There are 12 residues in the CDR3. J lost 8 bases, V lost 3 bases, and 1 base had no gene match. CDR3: CASSMTSATQYF. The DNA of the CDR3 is TGTGCCAGTAGTATGACTAGCGCTACGCAGTATTTT.

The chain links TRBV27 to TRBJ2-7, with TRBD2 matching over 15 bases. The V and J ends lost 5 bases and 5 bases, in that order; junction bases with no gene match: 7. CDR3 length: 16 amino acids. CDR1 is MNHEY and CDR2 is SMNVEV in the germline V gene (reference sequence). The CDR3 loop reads CASSAGLAGGQDEQYF. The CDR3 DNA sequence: TGTGCCAGCAGTGCCGGACTAGCGGGGGGGCAGGACGAGCAGTACTTC.

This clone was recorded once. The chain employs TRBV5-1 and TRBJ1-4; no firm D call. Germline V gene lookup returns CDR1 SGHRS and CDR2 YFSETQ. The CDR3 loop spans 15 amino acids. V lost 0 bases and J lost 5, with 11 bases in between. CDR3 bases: TGCGCCAGCAGCTTGGTGTCAGGTGACAATGAAAAACTGTTTTTT. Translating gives CASSLVSGDNEKLFF.

The CDR3 reads CASSLGLAGKWFF. CDR3 bases: TGTGCCAGCAGTTTGGGACTAGCGGGAAAATGGTTCTTC. This chain joins TRBV6-5 and TRBJ2-1, with 13 bases lining up with TRBD2. CDR3 length: 13 residues. Unmatched junction bases numbered 6, after V lost 4 bases and J lost 15 bases. Looked up from germline, CDR1 is MNHEY and CDR2 is SVGAGI.

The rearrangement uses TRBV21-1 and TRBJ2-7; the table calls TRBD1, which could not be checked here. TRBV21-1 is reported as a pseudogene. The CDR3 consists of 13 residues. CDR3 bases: TGTGCCAGCAGCCCCCGGGACAGGTACGAGCAGTACTTC. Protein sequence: CASSPRDRYEQYF.

The CDR3 loop reads CASSDGGGNQPQHF. CDR3 nucleotide sequence: TGCGCCAGCAGCGACGGAGGAGGGAATCAGCCCCAGCATTTT. This chain uses TRBV5-1 with TRBJ1-5; D unresolved. CDR3 length: 14 amino acids. The V and J ends lost 4 bases and 4 bases respectively, with 12 bases between them. Per germline, CDR1 SGHRS and CDR2 YFSETQ. The full variable domain, completed using reference TRBV5-1 and TRBJ1-5, is KAGVTQTPRYLIKTRGQQVTLSCSPISGHRSVSWYQQTPGQGLQFLFEYFSETQRNKGNFPGRFSGRQFSNSRSEMNVSTLELGDSALYLCASSDGGGNQPQHFGDGTRLSIL.

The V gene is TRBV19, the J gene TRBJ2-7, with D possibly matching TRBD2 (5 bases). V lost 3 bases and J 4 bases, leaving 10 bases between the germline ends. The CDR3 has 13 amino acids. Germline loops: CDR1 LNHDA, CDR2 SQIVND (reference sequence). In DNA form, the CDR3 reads TGTGCCAGTAGTATTGACCGGGGATACGAGCAGTACTTC. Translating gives CASSIDRGYEQYF. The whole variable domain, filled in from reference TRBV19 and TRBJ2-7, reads DGGITQSPKYLFRKEGQNVTLSCEQNLNHDAMYWYRQDPGQGLRLIYYSQIVNDFQKGDIAEGYSVSREKKESFPLTVTSAQKNPTAFYLCASSIDRGYEQYFGPGTRLTVT.

Here the CDR3 reads CASSEGMNTEAFF. The DNA of the CDR3 is TGCGCCAGCAGCGAGGGAATGAACACTGAAGCTTTCTTT. V is TRBV5-1 and J is TRBJ1-1; D is ambiguous. This CDR3 has 13 amino acids. Trimming cost V 4 bases and J 0 bases, with 7 bases left between them. Germline V CDR1 and CDR2: SGHRS, YFSETQ.

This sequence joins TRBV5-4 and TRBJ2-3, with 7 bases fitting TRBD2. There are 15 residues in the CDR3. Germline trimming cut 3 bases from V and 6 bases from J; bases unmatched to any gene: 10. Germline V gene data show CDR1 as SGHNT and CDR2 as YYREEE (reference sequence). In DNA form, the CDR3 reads TGTGCCAGCAGCTCTAGCGGTTCCACACGGGATACGCAGTATTTT. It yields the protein CASSSSGSTRDTQYF.

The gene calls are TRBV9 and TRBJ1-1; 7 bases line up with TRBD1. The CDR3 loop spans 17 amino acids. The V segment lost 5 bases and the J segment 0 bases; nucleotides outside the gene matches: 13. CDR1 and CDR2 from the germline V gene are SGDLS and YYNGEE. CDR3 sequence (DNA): TGTGCCAGCAGTGCCCCGGGACAGAGGGCTCTGAACACTGAAGCTTTCTTT. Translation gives CASSAPGQRALNTEAFF.

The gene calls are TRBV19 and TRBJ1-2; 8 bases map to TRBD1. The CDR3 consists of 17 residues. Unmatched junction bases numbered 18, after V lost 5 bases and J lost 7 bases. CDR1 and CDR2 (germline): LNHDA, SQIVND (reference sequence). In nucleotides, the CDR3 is TGTGCCAGTAGTTATATACCTCTAGCCGGGACAGGCCGTGGCTACACCTTC. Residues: CASSYIPLAGTGRGYTF.

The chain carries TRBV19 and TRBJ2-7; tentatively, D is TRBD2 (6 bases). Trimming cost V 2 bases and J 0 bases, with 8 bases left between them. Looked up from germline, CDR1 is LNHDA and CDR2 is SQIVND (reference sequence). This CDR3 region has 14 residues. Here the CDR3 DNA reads TGTGCCAGTAGTATAAGCGGGTTCTCCTACGAGCAGTACTTC. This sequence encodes CASSISGFSYEQYF.

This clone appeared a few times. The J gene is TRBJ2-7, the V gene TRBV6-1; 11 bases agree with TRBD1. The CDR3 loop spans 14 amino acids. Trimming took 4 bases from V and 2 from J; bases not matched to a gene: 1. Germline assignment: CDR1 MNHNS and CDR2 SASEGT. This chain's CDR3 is CASSGTGGPYEQYF. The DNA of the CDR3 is TGTGCCAGCAGTGGGACAGGGGGCCCCTACGAGCAGTACTTC.

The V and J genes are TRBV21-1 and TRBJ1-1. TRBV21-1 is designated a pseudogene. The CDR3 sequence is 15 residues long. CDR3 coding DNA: TGTGCCAGCATTCCGGCGGGAGGCAGGGTGACTGAAGCTTTCTTT. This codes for CASIPAGGRVTEAFF.

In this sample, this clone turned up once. In nucleotides, the CDR3 is TGTGCCAGTAGTGGGGTGACAGGACCCACAGATACGCAGTATTTT. Amino acid sequence: CASSGVTGPTDTQYF. The V gene is TRBV19, the J gene TRBJ2-3; D may be TRBD1 (6 bases). The CDR3 contains 15 residues. Trimming shortened V by 5 bases and J by 2 bases, and 14 bases separated the two germline ends. Germline loops: CDR1 LNHDA, CDR2 SQIVND (reference sequence).

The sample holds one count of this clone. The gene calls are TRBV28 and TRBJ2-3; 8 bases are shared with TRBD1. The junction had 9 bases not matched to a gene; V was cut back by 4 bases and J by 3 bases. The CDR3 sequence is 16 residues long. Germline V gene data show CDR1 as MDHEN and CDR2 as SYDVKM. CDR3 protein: CASSSTGGRLTDTQYF. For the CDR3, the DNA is TGTGCCAGCAGTTCCACAGGGGGGAGGCTTACAGATACGCAGTATTTT.

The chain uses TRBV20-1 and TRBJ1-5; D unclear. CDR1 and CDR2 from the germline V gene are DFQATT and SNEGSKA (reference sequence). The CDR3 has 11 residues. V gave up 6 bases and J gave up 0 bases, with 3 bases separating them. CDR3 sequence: CSAVSNQPQHF. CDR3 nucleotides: TGCAGTGCAGTTAGCAATCAGCCCCAGCATTTT.

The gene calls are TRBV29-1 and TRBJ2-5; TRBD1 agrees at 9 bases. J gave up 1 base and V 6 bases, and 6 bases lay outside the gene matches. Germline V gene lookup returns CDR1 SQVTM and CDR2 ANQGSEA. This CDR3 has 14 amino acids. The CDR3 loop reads CSVAGTGPQETQYF. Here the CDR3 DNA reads TGCAGCGTAGCCGGGACAGGGCCCCAAGAGACCCAGTACTTC.

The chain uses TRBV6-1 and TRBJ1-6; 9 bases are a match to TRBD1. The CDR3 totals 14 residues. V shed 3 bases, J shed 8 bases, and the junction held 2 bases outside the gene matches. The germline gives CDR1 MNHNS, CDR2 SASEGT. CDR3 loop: CASSDRDRDSPLHF. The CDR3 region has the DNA TGTGCCAGCAGTGACCGGGACAGGGATTCACCCCTCCACTTT.

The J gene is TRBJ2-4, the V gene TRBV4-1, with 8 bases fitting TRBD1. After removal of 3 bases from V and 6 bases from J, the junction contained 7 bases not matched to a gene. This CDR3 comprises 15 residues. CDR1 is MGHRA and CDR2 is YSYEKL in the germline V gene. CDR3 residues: CASSQPGQVANIQYF. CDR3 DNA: TGCGCCAGCAGCCAGCCGGGACAGGTAGCAAACATTCAGTACTTC.

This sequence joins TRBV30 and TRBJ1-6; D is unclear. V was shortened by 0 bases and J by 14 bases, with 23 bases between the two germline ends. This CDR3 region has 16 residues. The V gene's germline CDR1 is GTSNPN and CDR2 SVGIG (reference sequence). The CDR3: CAWSVGLGGSGGSLHF. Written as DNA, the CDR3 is TGTGCCTGGAGTGTGGGTCTGGGAGGGTCCGGAGGTTCCCTCCACTTT.

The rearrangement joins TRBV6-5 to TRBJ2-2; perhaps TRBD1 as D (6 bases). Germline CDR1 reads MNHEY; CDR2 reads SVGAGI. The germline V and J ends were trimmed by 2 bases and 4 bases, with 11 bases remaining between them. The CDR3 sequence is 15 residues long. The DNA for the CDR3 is TGTGCCAGCAGTTACAGGGGGAGTAGCACCGGGGAGCTGTTTTTT. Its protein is CASSYRGSSTGELFF.

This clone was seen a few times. CDR3 region: CASSHPYEDGGSPLHF. In DNA, the CDR3 is TGCGCCAGCAGTCACCCTTATGAGGACGGCGGTTCACCCCTCCACTTT. The chain links TRBV23-1 to TRBJ1-6; D call uncertain. TRBV23-1 is sorted into the ORF group, with uncertain function. The ends were cut back, 3 bases at V and 9 bases at J, with 18 bases in the middle. CDR3 length: 16 amino acids.

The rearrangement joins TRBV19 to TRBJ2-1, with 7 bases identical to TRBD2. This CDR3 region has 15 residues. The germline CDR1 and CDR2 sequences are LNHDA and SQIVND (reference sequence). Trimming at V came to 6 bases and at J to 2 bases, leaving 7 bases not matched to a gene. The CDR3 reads CASSSHSGPYNEQFF. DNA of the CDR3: TGTGCCAGTAGCTCGCATAGCGGGCCCTACAATGAGCAGTTCTTC.